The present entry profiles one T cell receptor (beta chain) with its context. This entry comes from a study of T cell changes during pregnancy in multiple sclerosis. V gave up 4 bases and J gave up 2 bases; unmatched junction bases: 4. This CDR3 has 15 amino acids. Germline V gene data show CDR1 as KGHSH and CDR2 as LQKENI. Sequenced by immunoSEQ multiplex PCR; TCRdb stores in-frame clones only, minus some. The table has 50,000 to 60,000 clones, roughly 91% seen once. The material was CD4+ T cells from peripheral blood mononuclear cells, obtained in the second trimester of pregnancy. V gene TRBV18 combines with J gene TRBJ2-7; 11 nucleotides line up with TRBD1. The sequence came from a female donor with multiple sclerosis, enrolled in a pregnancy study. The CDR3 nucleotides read TGTGCCAGCTCACTGGGACAGGGGGTCCCCTACGAGCAGTACTTC. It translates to CASSLGQGVPYEQYF.